This is a list of T cell receptor beta chains from one sample in a study of memory CD4+ T cells and cytomegalovirus serostatus. This table comes from immunoSEQ multiplex PCR, and its TCRdb copy is limited to in-frame clones, with some not included. Of 45,000 to 70,000 clones in the sample, under 90% are singletons; the top ten hold around 0.5%. Sequencing input: memory CD4+ T cells from blood. The receptors were gathered from an adult in good health and CMV-seronegative. Some clones in this sample may be carry-over from other donors' samples. Both conserved end residues are part of each CDR3. Each record gives: J gene, clone size, V gene, D gene, CDR3 DNA, CDR3 protein. The D gene is left open where the match is weak. Rows give clone size only sometimes, using once, few, many, or a class for an expanded clone.

TRBJ2-5,NA,TRBV7-2,NA,TGTGCCAGCAGCTCCGACGGGCGCACGCGGAAAGAGACCCAGTACTTC,CASSSDGRTRKETQYF
TRBJ1-4,NA,TRBV9,TRBD1,TGTGCCAGCTCCCAAGGGGGCAGCCGCAATGAAAAACTGTTTTTT,CASSQGGSRNEKLFF
TRBJ2-4,NA,TRBV7-2,NA,TGTGCCAGCAGCTCCACGATAGCCAAAAACATTCAGTACTTC,CASSSTIAKNIQYF
TRBJ1-1,few,TRBV7-9,NA,TGTGCCAGCACACTTATGAACACTGAAGCTTTCTTT,CASTLMNTEAFF
TRBJ1-6,NA,TRBV4-3,NA,TGCGCCAGCAGCCAAGAGACAGGTCCATTCTATAATTCACCCCTCCACTTT,CASSQETGPFYNSPLHF
TRBJ2-1,NA,TRBV28,NA,TGTGCCAGCACTCCATCTCCCGGGACCTCTCCGAATGAGCAGTTCTTC,CASTPSPGTSPNEQFF
TRBJ1-1,NA,TRBV30,TRBD1,TGTGCCTGGAGGGCCCGGACAGGGCATCTCGTGGCTTTCTTT,CAWRARTGHLVAFF
TRBJ2-3,NA,TRBV7-2,NA,TGTGCCAGCAGCGGTCGTCGGAGGGCCCAGACAGATACGCAGTATTTT,CASSGRRRAQTDTQYF
TRBJ2-3,NA,TRBV30,TRBD2,TGTGCCTGGGGTGCGCGGGGGGGCGCAGATACGCAGTATTTT,CAWGARGGADTQYF
TRBJ2-7,once,TRBV5-1,NA,TGCGCCAGCAGCTTGGGGGGTAGCTCCTACGAGCAGTACTTC,CASSLGGSSYEQYF
TRBJ2-1,few,TRBV4-1,NA,TGCGCCAGCAGCCAAGATTGGATGAGCTCCTACAATGAGCAGTTCTTC,CASSQDWMSSYNEQFF
TRBJ1-1,few,TRBV7-2,TRBD1,TGTGCCAGCAGCTTAGCACCCGAGACAGGGAATGACTTT,CASSLAPETGNDF
TRBJ2-3,NA,TRBV7-2,TRBD1,TGTGCCAGCAGCCCCTGGGGCAGGGGGAGAGATACGCAGTATTTT,CASSPWGRGRDTQYF
TRBJ1-2,once,TRBV2,NA,TGTGCCAGCAGTGAAGCGCGAGGGGTTGACTACACCTTC,CASSEARGVDYTF
TRBJ2-1,NA,TRBV28,TRBD2,TGTGCCAGCAATACTCGCGGGAGGCCTGAGCAGTTCTTC,CASNTRGRPEQFF
TRBJ2-2,NA,TRBV11-3,NA,TGTGCCAGCAGCACATCCGGGGCCCAGAACACCGGGGAGCTGTTTTTT,CASSTSGAQNTGELFF
TRBJ1-5,few,TRBV19,NA,TGTGCCAGTAGCCTCAGGGGCAGGGGTCAGCCCCAGCATTTT,CASSLRGRGQPQHF
TRBJ1-1,NA,TRBV7-9,NA,TGTGCCAGCAGCACAGGGACGGCTGAAGCTTTCTTT,CASSTGTAEAFF
TRBJ2-3,NA,TRBV27,TRBD2,TGTGCCAGCAGTTTAAGGATAGCGGGAGAGGCAGATACGCAGTATTTT,CASSLRIAGEADTQYF
TRBJ1-2,NA,TRBV6-1,NA,TGTGCCAGCAGTGAAGCTCTATGGGGGAGTTCTAGCTATGGCTACACCTTC,CASSEALWGSSSYGYTF
TRBJ2-7,NA,TRBV27,NA,TGTGCCAGCAGTTGGGGAGAAACCTCCTACGAGCAGTACTTC,CASSWGETSYEQYF
TRBJ2-3,NA,TRBV5-1,NA,TGCGCCAGCAGCTTGGTCGGGCGGCACCGCACAGATACGCAGTATTTT,CASSLVGRHRTDTQYF
TRBJ2-3,NA,TRBV18,NA,TGTGCCAGCTCACCATATGGGGTCCAGAACAGGGATACGCAGTATTTT,CASSPYGVQNRDTQYF
TRBJ2-2,few,TRBV30,TRBD2,TGTGCCTGGAGTACGGGACTAGCGACCGGGGAGCTGTTTTTT,CAWSTGLATGELFF
TRBJ1-2,NA,TRBV5-5,NA,TGTGCCAGCAGCTTGGTCTCCGAGGGGGGCTACACCTTC,CASSLVSEGGYTF
TRBJ2-3,NA,TRBV4-1,TRBD2,TGCGCCAGCAGCCAAGGCTGGGGGCTAGCGGGCGGGGCAGATACGCAGTATTTT,CASSQGWGLAGGADTQYF
TRBJ2-3,few,TRBV10-3,TRBD1,TGTGCCGCCCGGTTGGGACAGAACACAGATACGCAGTATTTT,CAARLGQNTDTQYF
TRBJ1-5,NA,TRBV7-8,NA,TGTGCCAGCAGCTTACAAGGCTATGGGGATCTAAGCCATCAGCCCCAGCATTTT,CASSLQGYGDLSHQPQHF
TRBJ1-2,NA,TRBV19,NA,TGTGCCAGTAGTATATCACCAGTCTATGGCTACACCTTC,CASSISPVYGYTF
TRBJ2-3,NA,TRBV4-2,TRBD2,TGTGCCAGCAGCCTCCTAGCGGGAGGGCCGGGGACAGATACGCAGTATTTT,CASSLLAGGPGTDTQYF
TRBJ1-5,NA,TRBV19,NA,TGTGCCAGTAGTATTCCGGGGGCTAGGCAGCCCCAGCATTTT,CASSIPGARQPQHF
TRBJ1-2,NA,TRBV7-8,NA,TGTGCCAGCAGCGCGGTGGACCGAGGAGCCTATGGCTACACCTTC,CASSAVDRGAYGYTF
TRBJ2-2,NA,TRBV19,NA,TGTGCCAGTAGTATGAGGGGGGAGCTGTTTTTT,CASSMRGELFF
TRBJ2-1,NA,TRBV5-1,TRBD1,TGCGCCAGCAGTAAGACAGGGAAGATTATCGATGAGCAGTTCTTC,CASSKTGKIIDEQFF
TRBJ2-1,NA,TRBV4-3,NA,TGCGCCAGCAGCCAAGGGATCGGAGGAGATGAGCAGTTCTTC,CASSQGIGGDEQFF
TRBJ1-1,NA,TRBV30,NA,TGTGCCTGGAGTGTACTCGGGGTAGGGGAAGCTTTCTTT,CAWSVLGVGEAFF
TRBJ1-5,once,TRBV19,NA,TGTGCCAGTAGTATGGGTCTCTCCCCTAGCAATCAGCCCCAGCATTTT,CASSMGLSPSNQPQHF
TRBJ1-1,NA,TRBV28,NA,TGTGCCAGCAGTTTATTAGGGGGGGGGAACACTGAAGCTTTCTTT,CASSLLGGGNTEAFF
TRBJ2-3,NA,TRBV15,NA,TGTGCCACCAGCAGAGATGGGTCCCGTGCAGATACGCAGTATTTT,CATSRDGSRADTQYF
TRBJ1-1,NA,TRBV6-5,TRBD1,TGTGCCAGCAGTTACGGGACAGGGGGCCTCTGGGGAGCTTTCTTT,CASSYGTGGLWGAFF
TRBJ1-3,NA,TRBV4-1,TRBD1,TGCGCCAGCAGCCCCCGGACAGGGGGCTACTCTCAGGTTTCAAACACCATATATTTT,CASSPRTGGYSQVSNTIYF
TRBJ2-7,NA,TRBV5-1,TRBD2,TGCGCCAGCAGCTTAACTAGCGGAGGCTCCTACGAGCAGTACTTC,CASSLTSGGSYEQYF
TRBJ2-3,NA,TRBV30,TRBD2,TGTGCCTGGAGTGGGACTAGCGGGAGAGGGGGTACGCAGTATTTT,CAWSGTSGRGGTQYF
TRBJ2-5,NA,TRBV7-3,TRBD2,TGTGCCAGCAGTTCGGGACTAGCGGGATTCCAAGAGACCCAGTACTTC,CASSSGLAGFQETQYF
TRBJ2-1,NA,TRBV7-2,NA,TGTGCCAGCAGCTTAGTTCGGAGAGGGGGGGGCTATGAGCAGTTCTTC,CASSLVRRGGGYEQFF
TRBJ1-5,NA,TRBV7-2,NA,TGTGCCAGCAGCTTTCAGGGGAATCAGCCCCAGCATTTT,CASSFQGNQPQHF
TRBJ2-1,NA,TRBV5-1,TRBD1,TGCGCCAGCAGCTTACAGGGGGGAAGCTACAATGAGCAGTTCTTC,CASSLQGGSYNEQFF
TRBJ1-6,few,TRBV9,TRBD1,TGTGCCAGCAGCGCGACCCAGGGGGGTTCACCCCTCCACTTT,CASSATQGGSPLHF
TRBJ2-2,NA,TRBV7-9,NA,TGTGCCAGCAGCTTGGACGTGAACACCGGGGAGCTGTTTTTT,CASSLDVNTGELFF
TRBJ2-3,NA,TRBV28,TRBD2,TGTGCCAGCAGTGGGGCGGGAGCGGGCACAGATACGCAGTATTTT,CASSGAGAGTDTQYF
TRBJ2-5,NA,TRBV5-4,TRBD2,TGTGCCAGCAGCTTGACTAGCGGTTCCCAAGAGACCCAGTACTTC,CASSLTSGSQETQYF
TRBJ2-1,NA,TRBV30,NA,TGTGCCTGGTTTGACAGGACCCGGGGGTTCGATGAGCAGTTCTTC,CAWFDRTRGFDEQFF
TRBJ2-1,NA,TRBV30,TRBD2,TGTGCCTGGAGGTTTAGCGGGTGGGGGGGTGAGCAGTTCTTC,CAWRFSGWGGEQFF
TRBJ2-4,few,TRBV28,NA,TGTGCCAGCAGTTGGCTCCAGGGAAACATTCAGTACTTC,CASSWLQGNIQYF
TRBJ1-4,NA,TRBV5-1,NA,TGCGCCAGCAGCCGTAACGGGGGGAATGAAAAACTGTTTTTT,CASSRNGGNEKLFF
TRBJ2-5,NA,TRBV4-1,NA,TGCGCCAGCAGCCAAGATCGGAGCACACAAGAGACCCAGTACTTC,CASSQDRSTQETQYF